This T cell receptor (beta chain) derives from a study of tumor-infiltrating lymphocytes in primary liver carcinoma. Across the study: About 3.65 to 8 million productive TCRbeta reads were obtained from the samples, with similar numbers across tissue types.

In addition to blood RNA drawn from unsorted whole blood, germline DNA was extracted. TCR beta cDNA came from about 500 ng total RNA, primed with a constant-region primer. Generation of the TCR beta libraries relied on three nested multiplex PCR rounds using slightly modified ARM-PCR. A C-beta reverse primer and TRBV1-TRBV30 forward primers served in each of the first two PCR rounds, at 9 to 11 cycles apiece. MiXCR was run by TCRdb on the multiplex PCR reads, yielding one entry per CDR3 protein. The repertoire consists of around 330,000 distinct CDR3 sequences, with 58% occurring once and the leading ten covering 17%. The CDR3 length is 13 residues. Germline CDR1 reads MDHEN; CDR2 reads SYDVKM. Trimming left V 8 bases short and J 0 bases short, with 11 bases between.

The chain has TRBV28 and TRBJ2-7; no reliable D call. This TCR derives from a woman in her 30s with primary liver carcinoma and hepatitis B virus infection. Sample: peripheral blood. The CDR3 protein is CASGIPGSYEQYF. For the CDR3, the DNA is TGTGCCAGCGGCATTCCCGGCTCCTACGAGCAGTACTTC.